What follows are 3 T cell receptor beta chains derived from one specimen sequenced in a study of OX40 agonist ivuxolimab in advanced cancers. Here immunoSEQ multiplex PCR was the method, and the copy in TCRdb shows in-frame clones only, minus some. The table lists under 70,000 clones, 80% to 90% of them singletons. The source material was CD4+ or CD8+ T cells sorted from blood, sampled in a trial of the OX40 agonist ivuxolimab. These receptor sequences come from an adult with an advanced solid tumor such as melanoma, head and neck, liver or kidney cancer.

The chain joins TRBV7-2 to TRBJ2-1; the D is unclear. Trimming stripped 1 base from V and 3 bases from J, with 1 base between. Per the germline V gene, CDR1 is SGHTA and CDR2 is FQGNSA. The CDR3 covers 12 residues. CDR3 sequence reads: CASSLGYNEQFF. In nucleotides, the CDR3 is TGTGCCAGCAGCTTAGGCTACAATGAGCAGTTCTTC.

This clone appeared a single time. V usage is TRBV27 and J usage is TRBJ2-7; TRBD1 matches at 9 bases. Germline assignment: CDR1 MNHEY and CDR2 SMNVEV (reference sequence). The CDR3 spans 16 residues. The V segment lost 0 bases and the J segment 3 bases; nucleotides outside the gene matches: 6. The CDR3 here is CASSLSAGTGYYEQYF. DNA for the CDR3: TGTGCCAGCAGTTTATCGGCGGGGACAGGGTACTACGAGCAGTACTTC.

On this clone: Other DNA sequences in this specimen translate into the identical CDR3. The chain carries TRBV19 and TRBJ2-7; possible D gene TRBD2, 5 bases. The CDR3 is 13 residues long. Germline CDR1 is LNHDA and CDR2 is SQIVND (reference sequence). V lost 3 bases and J 3 bases, leaving 9 bases between the germline ends. Here the CDR3 reads CASSIAGDYEQYF. The CDR3 DNA is TGTGCCAGTAGTATTGCCGGGGACTACGAGCAGTACTTC.